This T cell receptor beta chain was identified during a study of blood T cell repertoires in COVID-19. Study-level information: Donors in the United States, Italy and Spain gave samples during acute or convalescent COVID-19. Nucleic acid was either cDNA or gDNA, and it came from T cells, B-cell-depleted T cells, or PBMCs.

This clone was counted between two and nine times. Original methodology: Reference gene primer amplification yielded estimated nucleated cell counts. Only in-frame clones appear in the TCRdb table, and some are missing; sequencing was by immunoSEQ multiplex PCR. D and trimming come from the DNA, and the V and J calls and clone size come from that table. The data contain 150,000 to 170,000 clones, 65% to 85% of them singletons. This CDR3 region has 14 residues. This chain connects TRBV1 to TRBJ1-1. TRBV1 is recorded as a pseudogene. This TCR derives from a woman at least 80 years old with acute or convalescent COVID-19. The sequenced sample consisted of peripheral blood. The DNA of the CDR3 is TGCACCAGCAGCCAAGGAGCAGCGGGGGCTGAAGCTTTCTTT. Amino acids: CTSSQGAAGAEAFF.